This T cell receptor (beta chain) derives from a study of T cell responses to AZD1222 COVID-19 vaccine. Study-wide context: Pooled samples include second doses given at about 4 or 12 weeks.

As concerns this clone: Its specificity is unknown.

V lost 3 bases to trimming and J lost 8 bases, with 22 bases between them. The CDR3 loop spans 16 amino acids. The germline V gene encodes CDR1 LGHDT and CDR2 YNNKEL (reference sequence). Overall study results and limits: In all cases, repertoires were sampled only after the peak T cell response. Nearly half of spike-specific TCRs reportedly target unmutated variant regions.

Profiling relied on immunoSEQ multiplex PCR, and the TCRdb table lists in-frame clones only, not all of them. The table lists over 100,000 clones, 70% to 90% of them singletons. The sequence came from an adult in good health. The chain carries TRBV3-1 (or the pseudogene TRBV3-2) and TRBJ1-2; D perhaps matches TRBD1 (5 bases). Material: peripheral blood, obtained on day 0 of AZD1222 vaccination. CDR3 protein: CASSHTPFGGSRGYTF. CDR3 in DNA: TGTGCCAGCAGCCACACTCCTTTCGGGGGGTCGCGGGGCTACACCTTC.